This TCR beta chain was identified in a study of blood T cells in healthy people across ages. A J-beta primer mix and a sample-barcoded 5' primer were used in a second PCR of about 7 to 12 cycles. One entry per CDR3 protein, called by TCRdb with MiXCR from the 5' RACE reads. The sample has roughly 1.4 million distinct CDR3 sequences, around 59% seen once; the top ten hold roughly 6.3%. Study-wide results and limits: Diversity of TCR beta correlated strongly with naive T cell percentage.

This clonotype was picked up a small number of times. Its antigen is undetermined. Germline CDR1 ENHRY, CDR2 SYGVKD. The CDR3 consists of 14 residues. J gave up 2 bases and V 10 bases, and 4 bases lay outside the gene matches. Per individual sample, total RNA of at least 6 micrograms was extracted. Sample: blood. The sequence was obtained from a man aged 18 to 30 in good health. This chain uses TRBV10-3 with TRBJ2-7; 14 bases line up with TRBD2. Written as DNA, the CDR3 is TGTGCCACTGGGACTAGCGGGAGCGCCTACGAGCAGTACTTC. It translates to CATGTSGSAYEQYF.